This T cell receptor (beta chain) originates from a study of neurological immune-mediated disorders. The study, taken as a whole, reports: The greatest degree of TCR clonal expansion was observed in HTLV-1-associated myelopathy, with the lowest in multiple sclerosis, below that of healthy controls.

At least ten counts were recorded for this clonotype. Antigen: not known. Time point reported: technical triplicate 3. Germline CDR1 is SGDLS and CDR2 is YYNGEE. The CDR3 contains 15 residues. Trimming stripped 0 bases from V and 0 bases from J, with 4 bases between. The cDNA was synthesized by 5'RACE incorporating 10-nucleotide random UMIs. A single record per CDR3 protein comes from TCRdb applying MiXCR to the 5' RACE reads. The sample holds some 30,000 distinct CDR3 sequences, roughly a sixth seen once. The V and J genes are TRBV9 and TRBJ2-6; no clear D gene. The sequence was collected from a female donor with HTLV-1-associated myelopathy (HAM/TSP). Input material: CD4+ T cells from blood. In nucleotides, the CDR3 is TGTGCCAGCAGCGTAGTTCCCTCTGGGGCCAACGTCCTGACTTTC. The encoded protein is CASSVVPSGANVLTF. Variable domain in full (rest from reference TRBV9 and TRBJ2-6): DSGVTQTPKHLITATGQRVTLRCSPRSGDLSVYWYQQSLDQGLQFLIQYYNGEERAKGNILERFSAQQFPDLHSELNLSSLELGDSALYFCASSVVPSGANVLTFGAGSRLTVL.